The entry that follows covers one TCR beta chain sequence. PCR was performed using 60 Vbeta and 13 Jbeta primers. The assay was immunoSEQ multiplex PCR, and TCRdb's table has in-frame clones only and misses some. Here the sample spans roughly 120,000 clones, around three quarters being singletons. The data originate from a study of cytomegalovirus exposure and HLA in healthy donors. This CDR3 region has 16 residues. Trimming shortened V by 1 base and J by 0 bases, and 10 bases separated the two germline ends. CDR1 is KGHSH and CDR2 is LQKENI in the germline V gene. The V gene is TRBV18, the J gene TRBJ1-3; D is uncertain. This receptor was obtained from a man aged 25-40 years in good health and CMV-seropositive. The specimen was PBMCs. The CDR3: CASSPRTEFSGNTIYF. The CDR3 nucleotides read TGTGCCAGCTCACCACGAACAGAATTCTCTGGAAACACCATATATTTT.